The 2 T cell receptor beta chains listed next were all sequenced from one sample in a study of glioma-infiltrating T cells. The iRepertoire nested amplicon-rescue multiplex PCR amplified TCR alpha and beta CDR3s from RNA. A single record per CDR3 protein comes from TCRdb applying MiXCR to the multiplex PCR reads. The repertoire holds around 350,000 distinct CDR3 sequences, with around 38% as singletons. Specimen: glioma tissue, nonneoplastic brain tissue, or PBMCs (not recorded which). These receptor sequences come from a human donor with low-grade glioma or glioblastoma, undergoing nonglioma brain surgery, or in good health (not recorded which).

The chain has TRBV19 and TRBJ1-5; tentative D call: TRBD1 (5 bases). Germline CDR1 and CDR2: LNHDA and SQIVND (reference sequence). Trimming cost V 5 bases and J 0 bases, with 17 bases left between them. The CDR3 extends over 17 amino acids. CDR3 region: CASSSPGGTYSNQPQHF. For the CDR3, the DNA is TGTGCCAGTAGTTCTCCTGGGGGTACATATAGCAATCAGCCCCAGCATTTT.

This clonotype was recorded many times. The CDR3 reads CASSYVTGGYNEQFF. The CDR3 DNA reads TGTGCCAGCAGTTACGTTACAGGGGGCTACAATGAGCAGTTCTTC. The rearrangement uses TRBV6-2 or TRBV6-3 and TRBJ2-1; TRBD1 matches at 8 bases. Trimming at V came to 2 bases and at J to 3 bases, leaving 3 bases not matched to a gene. The CDR3 loop spans 15 amino acids. Germline CDR1 MNHEY, CDR2 SVGEGT.